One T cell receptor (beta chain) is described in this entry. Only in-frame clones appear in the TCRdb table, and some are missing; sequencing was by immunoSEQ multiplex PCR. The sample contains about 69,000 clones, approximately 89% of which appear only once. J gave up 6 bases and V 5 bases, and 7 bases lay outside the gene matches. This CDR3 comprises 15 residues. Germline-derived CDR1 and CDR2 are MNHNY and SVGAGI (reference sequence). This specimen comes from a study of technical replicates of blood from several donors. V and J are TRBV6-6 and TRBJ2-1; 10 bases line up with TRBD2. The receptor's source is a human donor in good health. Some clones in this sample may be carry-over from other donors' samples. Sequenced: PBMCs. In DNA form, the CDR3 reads TGTGCCAGCAGTACGTCTAGCGGGAGTATCAATGAGCAGTTCTTC. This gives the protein CASSTSSGSINEQFF.